A selection of T cell receptor beta chains follows, all from one sample in a study of blood T cell repertoires in COVID-19. Measured with immunoSEQ multiplex PCR; TCRdb has only the in-frame clones, and not every one. The data contain about 480,000 clones, 75% to 90% of them seen just once; the ten biggest clones take up about 1%. The sequencing sample was made of peripheral blood. These receptors came from a man younger than 35 with COVID-19, enrolled during active disease. Each CDR3 is given with its conserved first and last residue. Fields, in order: CDR3 DNA, CDR3 protein, V gene, clone size, J gene, D gene. A D gene is named only where the DNA matches it firmly. Clone size, where shown, is once, few, many, or a class for clones that have expanded.

CDR3 DNA: TGTGCCAGCAGCTTAGACAGGGACCAAGATACGCAGTATTTT; CDR3 protein: CASSLDRDQDTQYF; V gene: TRBV7-9; clone size: .; J gene: TRBJ2-3; D gene: .
CDR3 DNA: TGTGCCAGCAGCTTAGTACTAGCAGCCTACAATGAGCAGTTCTTC; CDR3 protein: CASSLVLAAYNEQFF; V gene: TRBV7-3; clone size: .; J gene: TRBJ2-1; D gene: .
CDR3 DNA: TGTGCCAGCAGTGGCCGGACAGGGCCCAACACCATATATTTT; CDR3 protein: CASSGRTGPNTIYF; V gene: TRBV6-6; clone size: .; J gene: TRBJ1-3; D gene: TRBD1
CDR3 DNA: TGTGCCAGCAGTTTCGACAGGGTTGCGAATTCACCCCTCCACTTT; CDR3 protein: CASSFDRVANSPLHF; V gene: TRBV6-5; clone size: .; J gene: TRBJ1-6; D gene: TRBD1
CDR3 DNA: TGTGCCAGCAGCCGTACAGGGAAGTACGAGCAGTACTTC; CDR3 protein: CASSRTGKYEQYF; V gene: TRBV6-5; clone size: .; J gene: TRBJ2-7; D gene: .
CDR3 DNA: TGTGCCAGCAGTTTTGGGACACTAAATGGCTACACCTTC; CDR3 protein: CASSFGTLNGYTF; V gene: TRBV12-3/TRBV12-4; clone size: .; J gene: TRBJ1-2; D gene: .
CDR3 DNA: TGTGCCAGCAGCCCCCGGACATCTAGCTCTGGGGCCAACGTCCTGACTTTC; CDR3 protein: CASSPRTSSSGANVLTF; V gene: TRBV5-5; clone size: .; J gene: TRBJ2-6; D gene: .
CDR3 DNA: TGCAGCGTTGAACGTCTAGCCGGAGATGAGCAGTTCTTC; CDR3 protein: CSVERLAGDEQFF; V gene: TRBV29-1; clone size: .; J gene: TRBJ2-1; D gene: .
CDR3 DNA: TGTGCCAGCAGCTTAGAAGCGGGGTTGGGACAGTTCTTC; CDR3 protein: CASSLEAGLGQFF; V gene: TRBV11-2; clone size: once; J gene: TRBJ2-1; D gene: TRBD2
CDR3 DNA: TGTGCCAGCAGCCCGCCTCTTTCAAGGACAGGGTCAACCTACGAGCAGTACTTC; CDR3 protein: CASSPPLSRTGSTYEQYF; V gene: TRBV7-2; clone size: once; J gene: TRBJ2-7; D gene: TRBD1
CDR3 DNA: TGTGCCAGCAGTGAATTAGGGACAGGGGGAAAACAAGGAAACACCATATATTTT; CDR3 protein: CASSELGTGGKQGNTIYF; V gene: TRBV6-1; clone size: .; J gene: TRBJ1-3; D gene: TRBD1
CDR3 DNA: TGTGCCAGCAGACGGACAGGCTCGACCGGGGAGCTGTTTTTT; CDR3 protein: CASRRTGSTGELFF; V gene: TRBV6-5; clone size: once; J gene: TRBJ2-2; D gene: TRBD1
CDR3 DNA: TGTGCCAGCAGCTGGGCAACTAGCGTACATTTCACAGATACGCAGTATTTT; CDR3 protein: CASSWATSVHFTDTQYF; V gene: TRBV11-2; clone size: .; J gene: TRBJ2-3; D gene: TRBD2
CDR3 DNA: TGTGCCACCAGTCGGACAGGGGGGAATCAGCCCCAGCATTTT; CDR3 protein: CATSRTGGNQPQHF; V gene: TRBV24-1; clone size: .; J gene: TRBJ1-5; D gene: TRBD1
CDR3 DNA: TGTGCCAGCAGCGTAGGTTTAGGAGGGACTGAAGCTTTCTTT; CDR3 protein: CASSVGLGGTEAFF; V gene: TRBV9; clone size: .; J gene: TRBJ1-1; D gene: .
CDR3 DNA: TGTGCCAGCAGCCCTGGGACTATAAACACCGGGGAGCTGTTTTTT; CDR3 protein: CASSPGTINTGELFF; V gene: TRBV11-2; clone size: .; J gene: TRBJ2-2; D gene: TRBD2
CDR3 DNA: TGTGCCAGCAGCTTATCGGACTACCGCCTCGGCGATGAGCAGTTCTTC; CDR3 protein: CASSLSDYRLGDEQFF; V gene: TRBV11-2; clone size: many; J gene: TRBJ2-1; D gene: .
CDR3 DNA: TGTGCCACCAGTGACGAGACACCCTACAATGAGCAGTTCTTC; CDR3 protein: CATSDETPYNEQFF; V gene: TRBV24-1; clone size: .; J gene: TRBJ2-1; D gene: .
CDR3 DNA: TGTGCCAGCAGCTTGGCGGGGGGCCAGCAAGAGACCCAGTACTTC; CDR3 protein: CASSLAGGQQETQYF; V gene: TRBV7-2; clone size: .; J gene: TRBJ2-5; D gene: TRBD2
CDR3 DNA: TGCGCCAGCAGCCCAAATGGGGGGGCTGGTACTGAAGCTTTCTTT; CDR3 protein: CASSPNGGAGTEAFF; V gene: TRBV4-1; clone size: .; J gene: TRBJ1-1; D gene: .
CDR3 DNA: TGTGCCAGCAGCGGGGGACTAGCGGAGAACACCGGGGAGCTGTTTTTT; CDR3 protein: CASSGGLAENTGELFF; V gene: TRBV2; clone size: .; J gene: TRBJ2-2; D gene: TRBD2
CDR3 DNA: TGTGCCAGCAGCTTAGCCAGGGAAGAGACCCAGTACTTC; CDR3 protein: CASSLAREETQYF; V gene: TRBV7-2; clone size: .; J gene: TRBJ2-5; D gene: .
CDR3 DNA: TGTGCCAGTCAGTGGCGGGGGGGAAGCACAGATACGCAGTATTTT; CDR3 protein: CASQWRGGSTDTQYF; V gene: TRBV27; clone size: .; J gene: TRBJ2-3; D gene: TRBD2
CDR3 DNA: TGTGCCAGCAGTGTTTCTAGGTACCAAGAGACCCAGTACTTC; CDR3 protein: CASSVSRYQETQYF; V gene: TRBV2; clone size: .; J gene: TRBJ2-5; D gene: .
CDR3 DNA: TGTGCCAGCAGCGTCGGGACAGCTTCACCCCTCCACTTT; CDR3 protein: CASSVGTASPLHF; V gene: TRBV9; clone size: .; J gene: TRBJ1-6; D gene: TRBD1
CDR3 DNA: TGTGCCAGTAGTATGAGGACAGGCTATAGCAATCAGCCCCAGCATTTT; CDR3 protein: CASSMRTGYSNQPQHF; V gene: TRBV19; clone size: .; J gene: TRBJ1-5; D gene: TRBD1
CDR3 DNA: TGCGCCAGCAGCCTGGGACTAAGCACAGATACGCAGTATTTT; CDR3 protein: CASSLGLSTDTQYF; V gene: TRBV5-1; clone size: .; J gene: TRBJ2-3; D gene: TRBD2
CDR3 DNA: TGTGCCAGCTCACCGGACTTAAATCAGCCCCAGCATTTT; CDR3 protein: CASSPDLNQPQHF; V gene: TRBV18; clone size: .; J gene: TRBJ1-5; D gene: .
CDR3 DNA: TGTGCCAGCAGCCAATCTTTCCAGGCATACAATGAGCAGTTCTTC; CDR3 protein: CASSQSFQAYNEQFF; V gene: TRBV16; clone size: .; J gene: TRBJ2-1; D gene: .
CDR3 DNA: TGCGCCAGCAGCATCGGGACTAGCGACCAAGAGACCCAGTACTTC; CDR3 protein: CASSIGTSDQETQYF; V gene: TRBV5-1; clone size: once; J gene: TRBJ2-5; D gene: TRBD2
CDR3 DNA: TGTGCCAGCAGCGTTGGGACTAGCGGGAGGGCCTACTACAATGAGCAGTTCTTC; CDR3 protein: CASSVGTSGRAYYNEQFF; V gene: TRBV5-5; clone size: .; J gene: TRBJ2-1; D gene: TRBD2
CDR3 DNA: TGTGCCAGTAGTCTCAGGGGGGAGCAGCCCCAGCATTTT; CDR3 protein: CASSLRGEQPQHF; V gene: TRBV19; clone size: .; J gene: TRBJ1-5; D gene: TRBD1
CDR3 DNA: TGTGCCAGTAGTATTCGAGCGGGACTCGGGACAGATACGCAGTATTTT; CDR3 protein: CASSIRAGLGTDTQYF; V gene: TRBV19; clone size: .; J gene: TRBJ2-3; D gene: TRBD2
CDR3 DNA: TGTGCCAGCAGCTCAGCGGTGGGAGATACGCAGTATTTT; CDR3 protein: CASSSAVGDTQYF; V gene: TRBV11-2; clone size: .; J gene: TRBJ2-3; D gene: .
CDR3 DNA: TGCGCCAGCAGCTTGTCGGGTAGCGGGGGTGTGAATGAGCAGTTCTTC; CDR3 protein: CASSLSGSGGVNEQFF; V gene: TRBV5-1; clone size: .; J gene: TRBJ2-1; D gene: TRBD2
CDR3 DNA: TGTGCCAGCAGCTTGGAGCTAGCGGGTAGCCCCGGATACAATGAGCAGTTCTTC; CDR3 protein: CASSLELAGSPGYNEQFF; V gene: TRBV5-8; clone size: .; J gene: TRBJ2-1; D gene: TRBD2
CDR3 DNA: TGTGCCAGCAGCCAAGCAGGGGTCGGAAACACCATATATTTT; CDR3 protein: CASSQAGVGNTIYF; V gene: TRBV14; clone size: .; J gene: TRBJ1-3; D gene: .
CDR3 DNA: TGTGCCTGGAGTGTACACAGCGGGAGGAGGCAAGAGACCCAGTACTTC; CDR3 protein: CAWSVHSGRRQETQYF; V gene: TRBV30; clone size: .; J gene: TRBJ2-5; D gene: TRBD2
CDR3 DNA: TGTGCCAGCAGTTTACTCCCCGACAGGCCGCATGGCTACACCTTC; CDR3 protein: CASSLLPDRPHGYTF; V gene: TRBV27; clone size: .; J gene: TRBJ1-2; D gene: .
CDR3 DNA: TGTGCCAGCAGCTCACAGGGTAACGAGCAGTACTTC; CDR3 protein: CASSSQGNEQYF; V gene: TRBV11-2; clone size: once; J gene: TRBJ2-7; D gene: .
CDR3 DNA: TGTGCCAGCAGTCAACCTGACAGGGAAGGCTACACCTTC; CDR3 protein: CASSQPDREGYTF; V gene: TRBV5-5; clone size: .; J gene: TRBJ1-2; D gene: TRBD1
CDR3 DNA: TGTGCCAGCAGCCGAACTGCTAGTCTGGAGACCCAGTACTTC; CDR3 protein: CASSRTASLETQYF; V gene: TRBV3-1/TRBV3-2; clone size: .; J gene: TRBJ2-5; D gene: .
CDR3 DNA: TGTGCCTTCCGACAGGAGAGCTCCTATAATTCACCCCTCCACTTT; CDR3 protein: CAFRQESSYNSPLHF; V gene: TRBV30; clone size: once; J gene: TRBJ1-6; D gene: .
CDR3 DNA: TGTGCCAGCAGCGACAGGGATGGGGCCAACGTCCTGACTTTC; CDR3 protein: CASSDRDGANVLTF; V gene: TRBV5-6; clone size: .; J gene: TRBJ2-6; D gene: TRBD1
CDR3 DNA: TGTGCCAGCAGTGAAGTCGCTAGCGGGAGACGTGAGCAGTTCTTC; CDR3 protein: CASSEVASGRREQFF; V gene: TRBV6-4; clone size: .; J gene: TRBJ2-1; D gene: TRBD2
CDR3 DNA: TGTGCCAGCAGCTTACCACTAGCGGGGGCTGGGGAGACCCAGTACTTC; CDR3 protein: CASSLPLAGAGETQYF; V gene: TRBV7-6; clone size: .; J gene: TRBJ2-5; D gene: TRBD2
CDR3 DNA: TGTGCCAGCAGCGTAGGAGCGAACAATCAGCCCCAGCATTTT; CDR3 protein: CASSVGANNQPQHF; V gene: TRBV9; clone size: .; J gene: TRBJ1-5; D gene: .
CDR3 DNA: TGTGCCAGTAGTCCTATGAGGACAGGCCCCCAAGAGACCCAGTACTTC; CDR3 protein: CASSPMRTGPQETQYF; V gene: TRBV19; clone size: .; J gene: TRBJ2-5; D gene: TRBD1
CDR3 DNA: TGTGCCAGCAGTGAGACAGGCCGGGCTTTCTTT; CDR3 protein: CASSETGRAFF; V gene: TRBV6-1; clone size: .; J gene: TRBJ1-1; D gene: .
CDR3 DNA: TGTGCCAGCAGCTTAGTTTTGCGGGGGGCCACAGATACGCAGTATTTT; CDR3 protein: CASSLVLRGATDTQYF; V gene: TRBV7-8; clone size: few; J gene: TRBJ2-3; D gene: TRBD2
CDR3 DNA: TGTGCCAGCAGCTTGGAGGGGCTGGATGCCCTCCACTTT; CDR3 protein: CASSLEGLDALHF; V gene: TRBV5-5; clone size: .; J gene: TRBJ1-6; D gene: .
CDR3 DNA: TGTGCCAGCCAGGTCCTCAGCACAGATACGCAGTATTTT; CDR3 protein: CASQVLSTDTQYF; V gene: TRBV27; clone size: .; J gene: TRBJ2-3; D gene: .
CDR3 DNA: TGTGCCAGCAGGACGGACAACAACTATGGCTACACCTTC; CDR3 protein: CASRTDNNYGYTF; V gene: TRBV2; clone size: .; J gene: TRBJ1-2; D gene: .
CDR3 DNA: TGTGCCAGCAGTGAGTCGCGGGAGGCCACCTACGAGCAGTACTTC; CDR3 protein: CASSESREATYEQYF; V gene: TRBV6-1; clone size: .; J gene: TRBJ2-7; D gene: TRBD2